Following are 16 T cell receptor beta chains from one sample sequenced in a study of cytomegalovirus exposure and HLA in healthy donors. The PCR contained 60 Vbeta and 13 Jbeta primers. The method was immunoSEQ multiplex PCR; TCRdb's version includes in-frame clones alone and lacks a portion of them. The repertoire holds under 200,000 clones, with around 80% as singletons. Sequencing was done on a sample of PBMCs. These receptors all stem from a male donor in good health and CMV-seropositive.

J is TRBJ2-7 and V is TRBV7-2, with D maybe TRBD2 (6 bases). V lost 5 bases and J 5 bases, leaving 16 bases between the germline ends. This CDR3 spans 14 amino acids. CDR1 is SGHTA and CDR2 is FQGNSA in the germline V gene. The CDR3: CASSTGYGTDEQYF. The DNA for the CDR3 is TGTGCCAGCAGCACGGGCTACGGGACTGACGAGCAGTACTTC.

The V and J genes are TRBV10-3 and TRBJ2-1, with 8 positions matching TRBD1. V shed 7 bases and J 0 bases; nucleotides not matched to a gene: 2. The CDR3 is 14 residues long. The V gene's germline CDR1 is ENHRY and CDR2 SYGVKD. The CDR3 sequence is CAINTGGSYNEQFF. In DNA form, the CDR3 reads TGTGCCATCAATACAGGGGGCTCCTACAATGAGCAGTTCTTC.

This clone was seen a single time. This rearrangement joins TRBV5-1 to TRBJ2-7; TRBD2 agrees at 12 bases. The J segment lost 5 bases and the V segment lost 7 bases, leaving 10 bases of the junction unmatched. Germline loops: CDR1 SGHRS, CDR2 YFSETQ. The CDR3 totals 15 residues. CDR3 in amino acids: CASRLSRLAGDEQYF. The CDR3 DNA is TGCGCCAGCCGTCTTTCTCGACTAGCGGGAGACGAGCAGTACTTC.

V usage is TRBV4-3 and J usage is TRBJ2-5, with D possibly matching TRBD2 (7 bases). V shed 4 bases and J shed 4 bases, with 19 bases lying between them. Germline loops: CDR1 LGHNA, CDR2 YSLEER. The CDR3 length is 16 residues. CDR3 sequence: CASSRSLGGGRETQYF. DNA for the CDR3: TGCGCCAGCAGCCGAAGTCTGGGAGGGGGGCGAGAGACCCAGTACTTC.

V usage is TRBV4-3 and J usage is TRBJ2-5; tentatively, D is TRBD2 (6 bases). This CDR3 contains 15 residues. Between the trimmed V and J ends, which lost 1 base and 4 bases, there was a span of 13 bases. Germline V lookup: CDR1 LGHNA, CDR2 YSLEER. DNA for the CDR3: TGCGCCAGCAGCCAAGCTTTGTACGGGAGAGAGACCCAGTACTTC. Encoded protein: CASSQALYGRETQYF.

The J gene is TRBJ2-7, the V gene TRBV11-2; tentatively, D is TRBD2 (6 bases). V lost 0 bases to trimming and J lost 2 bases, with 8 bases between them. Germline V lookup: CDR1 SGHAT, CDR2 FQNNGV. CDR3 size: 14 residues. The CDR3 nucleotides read TGTGCCAGCAGCTTAGATTGGGGGGCCTACGAGCAGTACTTC. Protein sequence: CASSLDWGAYEQYF.

The chain's CDR3 is CASSAGDSPSGANVLTF. As DNA, the CDR3 is TGCGCCAGCAGTGCTGGGGACAGCCCCTCTGGGGCCAACGTCCTGACTTTC. The V gene is TRBV10-1, the J gene TRBJ2-6, with 7 bases identical to TRBD1. V shed 4 bases, J shed 0 bases, and the junction held 6 bases outside the gene matches. The length of the CDR3 is 17 residues. Germline V gene data show CDR1 as WNHNN and CDR2 as SYGVQD (reference sequence).

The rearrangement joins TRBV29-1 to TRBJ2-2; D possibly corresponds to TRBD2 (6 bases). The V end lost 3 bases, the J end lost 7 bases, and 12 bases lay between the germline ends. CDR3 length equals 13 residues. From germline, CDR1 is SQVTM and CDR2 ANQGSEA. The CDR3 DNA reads TGCAGCGTTGATAGCGGATATGGCGGGGAGCTGTTTTTT. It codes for CSVDSGYGGELFF.

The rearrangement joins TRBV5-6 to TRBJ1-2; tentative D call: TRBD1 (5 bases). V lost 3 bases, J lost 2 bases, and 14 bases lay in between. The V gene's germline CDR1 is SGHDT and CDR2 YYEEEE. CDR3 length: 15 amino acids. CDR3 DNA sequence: TGTGCCAGCAGCTCTAAGGCAGGGTTGAACTATGGCTACACCTTC. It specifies CASSSKAGLNYGYTF.

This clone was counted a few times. The CDR3 sequence is CASSEGTIFKTQYF. The CDR3 bases are TGTGCCAGCAGTGAAGGGACAATTTTTAAGACCCAGTACTTC. The chain links TRBV6-1 to TRBJ2-5, with D possibly TRBD1 on 5 matching bases. Trimming took 1 base from V and 6 from J, leaving 12 bases between them. The CDR3 loop spans 14 amino acids. In germline, CDR1 is MNHNS, CDR2 SASEGT.

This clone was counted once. For the CDR3, the DNA is TGCGCCAGCAGCCAAGTCACCGGACTAGCGGGAGGGCAGTACTTC. This sequence encodes CASSQVTGLAGGQYF. The chain uses TRBV4-3 and TRBJ2-7, with 14 bases matching TRBD2. The ends lost 1 base at V and 9 bases at J; junction bases unmatched: 5. Germline V gene lookup returns CDR1 LGHNA and CDR2 YSLEER. The CDR3 extends over 15 amino acids.

CDR3 bases: TGTGCCAGCAGTGAAGTAGGACAGGTATCCGAGCAGTACTTC. It is translated as CASSEVGQVSEQYF. The rearrangement uses TRBV6-1 and TRBJ2-5, with 7 bases fitting TRBD1. Near its end, the DNA agrees better with TRBJ2-7, so the J call may be wrong. Germline CDR1 is MNHNS and CDR2 is SASEGT. The CDR3 is 14 amino acids.

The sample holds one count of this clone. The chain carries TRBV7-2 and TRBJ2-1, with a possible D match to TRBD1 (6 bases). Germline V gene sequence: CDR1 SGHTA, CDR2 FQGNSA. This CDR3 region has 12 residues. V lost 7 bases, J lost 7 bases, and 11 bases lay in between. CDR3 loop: CASNYRVNEQFF. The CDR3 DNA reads TGTGCCAGCAACTACAGGGTGAATGAGCAGTTCTTC.

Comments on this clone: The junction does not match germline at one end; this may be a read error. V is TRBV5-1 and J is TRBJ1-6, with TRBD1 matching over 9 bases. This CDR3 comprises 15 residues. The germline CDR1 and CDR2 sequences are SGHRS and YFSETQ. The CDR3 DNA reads TGTGCCAGCAGCTTTTGGGACAGGGTAAATTCACCCCTCCACTTT. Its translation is CASSFWDRVNSPLHF.

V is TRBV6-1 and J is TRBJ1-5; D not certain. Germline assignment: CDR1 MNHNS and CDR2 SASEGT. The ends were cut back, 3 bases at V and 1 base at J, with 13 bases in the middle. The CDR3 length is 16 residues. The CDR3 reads CASSEAIRGSNQPQHF. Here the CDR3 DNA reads TGTGCCAGCAGTGAGGCGATCCGAGGAAGCAATCAGCCCCAGCATTTT.

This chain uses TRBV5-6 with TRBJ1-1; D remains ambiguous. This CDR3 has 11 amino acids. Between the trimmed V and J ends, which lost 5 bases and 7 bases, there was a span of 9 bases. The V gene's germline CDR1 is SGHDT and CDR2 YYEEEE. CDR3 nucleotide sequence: TGTGCCAGCAGTATAACAGATGAAGCTTTCTTT. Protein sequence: CASSITDEAFF.